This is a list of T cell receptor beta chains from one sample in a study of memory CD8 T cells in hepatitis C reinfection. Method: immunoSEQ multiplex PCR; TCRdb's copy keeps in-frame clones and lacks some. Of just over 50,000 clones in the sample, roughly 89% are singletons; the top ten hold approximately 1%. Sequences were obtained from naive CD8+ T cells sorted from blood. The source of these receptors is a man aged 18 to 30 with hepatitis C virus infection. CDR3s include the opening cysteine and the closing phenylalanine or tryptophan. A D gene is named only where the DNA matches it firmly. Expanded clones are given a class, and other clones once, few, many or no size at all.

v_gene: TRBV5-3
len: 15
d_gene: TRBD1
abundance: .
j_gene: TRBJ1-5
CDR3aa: CARSLRTGERQPQHF
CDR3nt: TGTGCCAGAAGCTTGAGGACAGGGGAGCGTCAGCCCCAGCATTTT

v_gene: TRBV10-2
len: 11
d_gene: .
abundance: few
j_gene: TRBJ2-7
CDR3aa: CASSESGEQYF
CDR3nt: TGCGCCAGCAGTGAGTCCGGCGAGCAGTACTTC

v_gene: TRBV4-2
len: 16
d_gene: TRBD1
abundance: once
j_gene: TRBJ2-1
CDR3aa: CASSQESGTGGVEQFF
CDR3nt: TGTGCCAGCAGCCAAGAATCTGGGACAGGGGGCGTCGAGCAGTTCTTC

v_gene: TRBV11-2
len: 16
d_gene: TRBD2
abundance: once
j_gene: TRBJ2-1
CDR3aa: CASSFPLAGDGNEQFF
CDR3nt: TGTGCCAGCAGCTTCCCGCTAGCGGGAGACGGCAATGAGCAGTTCTTC

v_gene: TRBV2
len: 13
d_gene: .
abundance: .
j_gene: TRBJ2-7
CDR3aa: CARVQRSLREQYF
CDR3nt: TGTGCCAGAGTCCAGCGGTCTCTGAGAGAGCAGTACTTC

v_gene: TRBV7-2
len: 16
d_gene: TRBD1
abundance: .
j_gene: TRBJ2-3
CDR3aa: CASSLGVGTGRDTQYF
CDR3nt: TGTGCCAGCAGCTTAGGAGTCGGGACAGGGCGGGATACGCAGTATTTT

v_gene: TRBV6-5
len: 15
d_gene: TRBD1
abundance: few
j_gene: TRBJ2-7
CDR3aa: CASRGTGGISYEQYF
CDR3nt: TGTGCCAGCAGGGGGACAGGGGGCATTTCCTACGAGCAGTACTTC

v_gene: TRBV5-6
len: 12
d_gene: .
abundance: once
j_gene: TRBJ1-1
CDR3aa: CASSLKTREAFF
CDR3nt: TGTGCCAGCAGCTTGAAGACAAGGGAAGCTTTCTTT

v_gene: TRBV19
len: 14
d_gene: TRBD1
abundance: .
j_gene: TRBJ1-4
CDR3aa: CASSASGGVEKLFF
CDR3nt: TGTGCCAGTAGTGCATCAGGGGGTGTGGAAAAACTGTTTTTT

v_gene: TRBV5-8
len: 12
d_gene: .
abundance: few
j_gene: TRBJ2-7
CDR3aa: CASTPFLPEQYF
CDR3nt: TGTGCCAGCACCCCTTTTCTCCCCGAGCAGTACTTC

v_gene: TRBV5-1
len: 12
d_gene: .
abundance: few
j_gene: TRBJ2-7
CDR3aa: CASSPDSYEQYF
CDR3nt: TGCGCCAGCAGCCCGGACAGCTACGAGCAGTACTTC

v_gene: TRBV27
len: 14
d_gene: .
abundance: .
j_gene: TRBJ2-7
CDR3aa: CASSPPGPPYEQYF
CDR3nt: TGTGCCAGCAGCCCTCCAGGGCCGCCCTACGAGCAGTACTTC

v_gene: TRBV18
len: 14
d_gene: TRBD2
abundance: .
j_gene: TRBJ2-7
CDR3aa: CASSPRGSPYEQYF
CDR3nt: TGTGCCAGCTCGCCCCGCGGGAGCCCCTACGAGCAGTACTTC

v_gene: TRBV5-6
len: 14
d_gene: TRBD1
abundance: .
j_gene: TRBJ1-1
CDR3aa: CASSSGQGSTEAFF
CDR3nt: TGTGCCAGCAGCTCGGGACAGGGGAGCACTGAAGCTTTCTTT

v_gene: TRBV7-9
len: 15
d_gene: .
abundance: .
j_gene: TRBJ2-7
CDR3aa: CASSLVAGSRYEQYF
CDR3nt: TGTGCCAGCAGCTTAGTGGCAGGCTCTCGCTACGAGCAGTACTTC